This passage covers 3 T cell receptor beta chains from one sample sequenced in a study of CD8 T cells in ankylosing spondylitis. Overall study findings and caveats: What appeared characteristic of ankylosing spondylitis blood was a TCR beta motif of eight highly homologous variants.

TCRdb independently ran MiXCR on the 5' RACE reads; one entry per CDR3 protein. The table includes more than 100,000 distinct CDR3 sequences, 15% to 20% detected once. The antigens for these receptors are not known. Specimen: blood, either unsorted or a sorted T cell fraction (not recorded which). Source of these receptors: a male donor with ankylosing spondylitis.

The V call is TRBV6-1, the J call TRBJ2-1; D might be TRBD2 (5 bases). V was clipped by 5 bases and J by 9 bases, with 17 bases between them. Germline V gene data show CDR1 as MNHNS and CDR2 as SASEGT. This CDR3 spans 14 amino acids. CDR3 sequence reads: CASSKGLTLGEQFF. DNA for the CDR3: TGTGCCAGCAGTAAAGGACTCACTCTGGGTGAGCAGTTCTTC.

This clonotype was observed once. This chain joins TRBV7-9 and TRBJ2-5; TRBD1 aligns across 7 bases. Germline assignment: CDR1 SEHNR and CDR2 FQNEAQ (reference sequence). Trimming took 5 bases from V and 2 from J; bases not matched to a gene: 2. The CDR3 sequence is 13 residues long. CDR3 sequence: CASSGTVQETQYF. In DNA form, the CDR3 reads TGTGCCAGCAGCGGGACAGTACAAGAGACCCAGTACTTC.

This chain uses TRBV7-9 with TRBJ2-7; 9 nucleotides align to TRBD1. Germline-derived CDR1 and CDR2 are SEHNR and FQNEAQ (reference sequence). With V trimmed by 4 bases and J by 4 bases, 11 bases remained unmatched. This CDR3 comprises 16 residues. This chain's CDR3 is CASSSSGTGTIYEQYF. CDR3 nucleotides: TGTGCCAGCAGCTCCTCCGGGACAGGGACGATATACGAGCAGTACTTC. Complete variable domain (other parts from reference TRBV7-9 and TRBJ2-7): DTGVSQNPRHKITKRGQNVTFRCDPISEHNRLYWYRQTLGQGPEFLTYFQNEAQLEKSRLLSDRFSAERPKGSFSTLEIQRTEQGDSAMYLCASSSSGTGTIYEQYFGPGTRLTVT.